These T cell receptor beta chains were read from a single sample in a study of shared clonotypes between healthy human individuals. Produced via immunoSEQ multiplex PCR; TCRdb's table is partial and in-frame only. The sample lists about 2.1 million clones, around 95% occurring once. The material sequenced was naive CD8+ T cells from PBMCs. The receptors shown here come from a man aged 18 to 29 in good health. Some clones in this sample may be carry-over from other donors' samples. The conserved cysteine and the conserved F or W are not part of the CDR3 here.

TRBJ1-5	TRBV27	ASSLRTGASNQPQH
TRBJ2-7	TRBV27	ASSSMTGYEQY
TRBJ1-1	TRBV5-1	ASSLKGYTEAF
TRBJ1-1	TRBV6-6	ASSYSIANTEAF
TRBJ2-7	TRBV9	ASSVLGGQDEQY
TRBJ2-1	TRBV10-3	AISGVLAYEQF
TRBJ2-7	TRBV11-1	ASSLAWGYEQY
TRBJ2-1	TRBV9	ASSISKGEQF
TRBJ2-1	TRBV29-1	SVDRAWGEQF
TRBJ2-2	TRBV19	ASNGLAENTGELF
TRBJ1-5	TRBV19	ASSITTLDNQPQH
TRBJ2-6	TRBV27	ASSNDDRAGANVLT
TRBJ2-7	TRBV4-3	ASSHYRDRVYEQY
TRBJ1-2	TRBV28	ASSSAPRTAYGYT
TRBJ2-1	TRBV10-3	AISESSARIYNEQF
TRBJ1-2	TRBV6-6	ASSYQQSGGYGYT